The T cell receptor (beta chain) under discussion was sequenced for a study of CD8 T cells in ankylosing spondylitis. In this sample, this clonotype turned up a few times. What it recognizes is unknown. This CDR3 is 18 amino acids long. Germline trimming cut 0 bases from V and 4 bases from J; bases unmatched to any gene: 11. From germline, CDR1 is LGHDT and CDR2 YNNKEL (reference sequence). TCRdb used MiXCR to reprocess the 5' RACE reads, holding one entry per CDR3 protein. The table lists under 200,000 distinct CDR3 sequences, about 9.9% of them singletons. Whole-study findings and limits: Clones tied to disease were said to be significantly enriched in matched ankylosing spondylitis synovial fluid. Reports of some motif variants in reactive arthritis synovial fluid and blood predate this one.

Sequencing was carried out using blood, either unsorted or a sorted T cell fraction (not recorded which). This clonotype was obtained from a male donor with ankylosing spondylitis or in good health (not recorded which). The J gene is TRBJ1-2, the V gene TRBV3-1; 10 nucleotides align to TRBD1. CDR3 protein: CASSQELDRGISGYGYTF. The DNA of the CDR3 is TGTGCCAGCAGCCAAGAGTTGGACAGGGGGATTAGTGGCTATGGCTACACCTTC.